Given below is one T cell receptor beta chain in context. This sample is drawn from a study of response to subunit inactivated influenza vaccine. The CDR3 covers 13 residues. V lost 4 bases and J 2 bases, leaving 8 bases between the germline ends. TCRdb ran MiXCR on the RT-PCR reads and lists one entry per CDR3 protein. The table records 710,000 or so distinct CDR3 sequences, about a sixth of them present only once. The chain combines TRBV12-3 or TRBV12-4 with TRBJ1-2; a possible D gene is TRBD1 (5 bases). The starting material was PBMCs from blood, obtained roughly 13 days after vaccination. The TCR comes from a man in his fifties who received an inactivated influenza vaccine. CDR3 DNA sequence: TGTGCCAGCAGTTCGTCAGGGAACTATGGCTACACCTTC. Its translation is CASSSSGNYGYTF.